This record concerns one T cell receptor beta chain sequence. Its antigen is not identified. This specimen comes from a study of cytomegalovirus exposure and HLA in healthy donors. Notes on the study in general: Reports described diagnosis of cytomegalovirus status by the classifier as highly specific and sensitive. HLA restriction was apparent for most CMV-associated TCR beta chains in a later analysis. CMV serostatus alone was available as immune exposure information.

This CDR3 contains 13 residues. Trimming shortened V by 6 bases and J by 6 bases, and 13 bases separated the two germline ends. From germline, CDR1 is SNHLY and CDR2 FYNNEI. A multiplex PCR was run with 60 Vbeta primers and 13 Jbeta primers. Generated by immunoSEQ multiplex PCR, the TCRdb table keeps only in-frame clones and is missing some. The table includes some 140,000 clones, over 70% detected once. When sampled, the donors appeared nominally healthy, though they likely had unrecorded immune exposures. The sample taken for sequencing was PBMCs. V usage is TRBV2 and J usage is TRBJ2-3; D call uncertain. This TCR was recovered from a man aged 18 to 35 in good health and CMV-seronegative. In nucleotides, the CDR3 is TGTGCCAGCAGGATCCACCCCGGGGATACGCAGTATTTT. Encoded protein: CASRIHPGDTQYF.